The T cell receptor beta chain under discussion was sequenced for a study of T cells in Graves' hyperthyroidism and ophthalmopathy. Amplification of TCR beta CDR3 regions was performed using RNA transcripts as template. Carried out on the TCR CDR3, a first-round RT-PCR used the HTBI primer set. TCRdb itself ran the multiplex PCR reads through MiXCR, one entry per CDR3 protein. The sample lists nearly 600,000 distinct CDR3 sequences, over 11% occurring once. The V end lost 0 bases, the J end lost 6 bases, and 9 bases lay between the germline ends. CDR3 size: 12 residues. Per the germline V gene, CDR1 is GTSNPN and CDR2 is SVGIG (reference sequence). This clonotype has a count of ten or more. Its cognate antigen is unknown. Study-wide results and limits: Most expanded thyroid clonotypes above 0.001 recurred in blood.

For the diagnoses, clinical symptoms, serum thyroxine and TRAb, thyroid ultrasound and orbital computed tomography were used. Predating any ophthalmopathy symptoms, the blood sample was taken at first hyperthyroidism diagnosis. Source material for PBMCs was more than 7.5 ml fresh peripheral blood. The chain employs TRBV30 and TRBJ2-7, with unresolved D. Sequenced sample: blood. This sequence originates from a woman younger than 45 with Graves' hyperthyroidism that later progressed to Graves' ophthalmopathy. CDR3 region: CAWSVSVGEQYF. For the CDR3, the DNA is TGTGCCTGGAGTGTTTCGGTGGGCGAGCAGTACTTC.